This entry describes one T cell receptor beta chain. Its cognate antigen is unknown. This sample stems from a study of cytomegalovirus exposure and HLA in healthy donors. Study outcomes and limitations: In terms of immune exposure information, only CMV serostatus was available. On later analysis, the bulk of CMV-associated TCR beta chains appeared to be HLA-restricted. Productive rates of about 90% or about 30% were seen for most TCR beta V segments in an earlier analysis.

The CDR3 spans 13 residues. Germline V gene data show CDR1 as SGDLS and CDR2 as YYNGEE. V was clipped by 0 bases and J by 6 bases, with 9 bases between them. The primer mix had 60 Vbeta and 13 Jbeta primers. Sequencing was performed with immunoSEQ multiplex PCR; in TCRdb, only in-frame clones are kept and a portion is missing. The data show approximately 100,000 clones, 70% seen once. The sequencing input was PBMCs. The V gene is TRBV9, the J gene TRBJ2-5; D unclear. The sequence derives from a man in his forties or fifties in good health and CMV-seronegative. DNA for the CDR3: TGTGCCAGCAGCGTAGGAGTCTTGCAGACCCAGTACTTC. As protein: CASSVGVLQTQYF.